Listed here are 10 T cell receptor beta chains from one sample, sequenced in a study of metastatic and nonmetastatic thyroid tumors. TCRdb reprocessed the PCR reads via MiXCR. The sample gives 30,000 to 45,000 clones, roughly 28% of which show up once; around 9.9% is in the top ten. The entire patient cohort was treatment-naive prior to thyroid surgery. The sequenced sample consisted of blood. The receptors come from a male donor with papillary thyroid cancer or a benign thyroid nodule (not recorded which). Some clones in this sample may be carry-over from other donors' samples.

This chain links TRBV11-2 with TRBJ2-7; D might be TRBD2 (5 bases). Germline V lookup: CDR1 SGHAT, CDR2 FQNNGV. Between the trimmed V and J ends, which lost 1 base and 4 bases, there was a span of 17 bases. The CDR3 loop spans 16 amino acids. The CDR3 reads CASSLVFSYGNYEQYF. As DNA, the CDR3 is TGTGCCAGCAGCTTAGTATTCTCTTACGGGAATTACGAGCAGTACTTC.

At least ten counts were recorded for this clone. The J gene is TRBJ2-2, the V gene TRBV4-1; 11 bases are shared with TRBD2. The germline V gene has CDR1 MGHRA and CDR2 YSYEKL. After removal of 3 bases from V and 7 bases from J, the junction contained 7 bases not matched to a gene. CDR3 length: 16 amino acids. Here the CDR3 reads CASSHIAGGPGGELFF. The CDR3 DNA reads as TGCGCCAGCAGCCACATAGCGGGAGGGCCGGGCGGGGAGCTGTTTTTT.

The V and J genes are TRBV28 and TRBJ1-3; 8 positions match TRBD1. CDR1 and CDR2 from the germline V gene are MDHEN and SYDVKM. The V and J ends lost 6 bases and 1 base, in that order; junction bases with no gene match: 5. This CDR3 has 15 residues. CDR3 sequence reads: CASSPRGRSGNTIYF. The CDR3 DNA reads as TGTGCCAGCAGCCCCAGGGGGCGTTCTGGAAACACCATATATTTT.

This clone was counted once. The CDR3 DNA follows: TGCAGTGCCCTTAAAAGGGGGGGTAACTATGGCTACACCTTC. Its protein product is CSALKRGGNYGYTF. The J gene is TRBJ1-2, the V gene TRBV20-1; possible D gene TRBD1, 6 bases. Trimming stripped 6 bases from V and 1 base from J, with 15 bases between. CDR3 length: 14 residues. Germline V gene sequence: CDR1 DFQATT, CDR2 SNEGSKA (reference sequence).

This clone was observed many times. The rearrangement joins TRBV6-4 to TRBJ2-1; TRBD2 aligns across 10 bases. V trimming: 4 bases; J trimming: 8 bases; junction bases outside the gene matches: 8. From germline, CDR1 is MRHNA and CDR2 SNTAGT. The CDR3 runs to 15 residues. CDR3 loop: CASSGDSGRGYEQFF. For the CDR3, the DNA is TGTGCCAGCAGTGGAGACAGCGGGAGGGGGTATGAGCAGTTCTTC.

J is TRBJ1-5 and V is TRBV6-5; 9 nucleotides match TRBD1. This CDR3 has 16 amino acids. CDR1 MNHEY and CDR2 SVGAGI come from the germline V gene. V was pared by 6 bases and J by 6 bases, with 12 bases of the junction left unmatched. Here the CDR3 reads CASSDSGQGTSQPQHF. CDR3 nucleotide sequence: TGTGCCAGCAGCGACTCGGGACAGGGCACGAGTCAGCCCCAGCATTTT.

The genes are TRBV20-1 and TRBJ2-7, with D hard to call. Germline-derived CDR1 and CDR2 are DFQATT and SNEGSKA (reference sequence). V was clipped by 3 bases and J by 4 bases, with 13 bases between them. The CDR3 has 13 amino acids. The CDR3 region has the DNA TGCAGTGCTAGTTCTGGGCTCCTATACGAGCAGTACTTC. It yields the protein CSASSGLLYEQYF.

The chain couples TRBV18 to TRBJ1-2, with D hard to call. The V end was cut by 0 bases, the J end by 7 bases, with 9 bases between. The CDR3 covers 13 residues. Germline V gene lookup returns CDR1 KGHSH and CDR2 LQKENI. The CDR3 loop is CASSPPSGVGYTF. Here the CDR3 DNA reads TGTGCCAGCTCACCACCCAGCGGGGTTGGCTACACCTTC.

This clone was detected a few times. As DNA, the CDR3 is TGCAGTGCTTCCACCGGGACAGGGATGAATTCACCCCTCCACTTT. Translating it yields CSASTGTGMNSPLHF. The genes are TRBV20-1 and TRBJ1-6; 9 bases line up with TRBD1. Losses at the gene ends were 5 bases for V and 7 bases for J; bases not matched to a gene: 9. The V gene's germline CDR1 is DFQATT and CDR2 SNEGSKA (reference sequence). There are 15 residues in the CDR3.

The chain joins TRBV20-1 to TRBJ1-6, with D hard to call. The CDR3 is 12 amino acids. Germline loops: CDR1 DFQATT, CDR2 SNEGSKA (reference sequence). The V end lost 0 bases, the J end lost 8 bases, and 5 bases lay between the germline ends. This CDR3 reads CSARDVDSPLHF. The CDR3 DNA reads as TGCAGTGCTAGAGATGTTGATTCACCCCTCCACTTT.